The rows below give T cell receptor beta chains drawn from one sample of a study of cytomegalovirus exposure and HLA in healthy donors. TCRdb's table, derived via immunoSEQ multiplex PCR, lists solely in-frame clones and lacks some. The data contain more than 140,000 clones, about 75% of them singletons. The sequencing input was PBMCs. Receptor source: a man aged 40-49 years in good health and CMV-seronegative. CDR3s include the opening cysteine and the closing phenylalanine or tryptophan. The D gene is left open where the match is weak. The size field is filled for only some rows; it gives once, few, many or a size class.

once	.	TRBV5-1	TRBJ2-3	TGCGCCAGCAGCTCGAGCGGGACAGATACGCAGTATTTT	CASSSSGTDTQYF
.	.	TRBV18	TRBJ2-3	TGTGCCAGCTCACCACCGTCTCAACACACAGATACGCAGTATTTT	CASSPPSQHTDTQYF
few	.	TRBV28	TRBJ2-4	TGTGCCAGCAGTTTCCGCCTTCCGCGGAACATTCAGTACTTC	CASSFRLPRNIQYF
.	TRBD1	TRBV7-9	TRBJ1-1	TGTGCCAGCAGCTTAGCGCGGTTAGGGACAGGGGGCAGAAACACTGAAGCTTTCTTT	CASSLARLGTGGRNTEAFF
.	.	TRBV6-5	TRBJ1-6	TGTGCCAGCAGTTATGGGGGGGACTCCTATAATTCACCCCTCCACTTT	CASSYGGDSYNSPLHF
.	.	TRBV6-6	TRBJ1-5	TGTGCCAGCACCAACGACAGGAATCAGCCCCAGCATTTT	CASTNDRNQPQHF
few	TRBD1	TRBV5-4	TRBJ1-2	TGTGCCAGCAGTCCGGGGACAGGGGGGAACTATGGCTACACCTTC	CASSPGTGGNYGYTF
.	TRBD1	TRBV19	TRBJ1-1	TGTGCCAGTGCCCCAGGTCCCCTTCACAGGGGGCGGAAGACTGAAGCTTTCTTT	CASAPGPLHRGRKTEAFF
.	TRBD2	TRBV9	TRBJ2-3	TGTGCCAGCAGCCCCACTGGCGGCGGGGGACTCACAGATACGCAGTATTTT	CASSPTGGGGLTDTQYF
.	TRBD2	TRBV28	TRBJ2-5	TGTGCCAGCGCTTGGGCGGGGGAACAAGAGACCCAGTACTTC	CASAWAGEQETQYF
.	.	TRBV30	TRBJ2-7	TGTGCCTGGAGTGTCCAGGGGCACGAGCAGTACTTC	CAWSVQGHEQYF
.	TRBD2	TRBV14	TRBJ2-1	TGTGCCAGCAGCCAACATCCGGGACTAGCGGATGAGCAGTTCTTC	CASSQHPGLADEQFF
.	.	TRBV21-1	TRBJ1-3	TGTGCCAGCAGCTCCTGGGGGAGGACAGGCTCTGGAAACACCATATATTTT	CASSSWGRTGSGNTIYF
.	TRBD1	TRBV7-2	TRBJ2-4	TGTGCCAGCAGCTTAATTGGGACAGGGCTAGCCAAAAACATTCAGTACTTC	CASSLIGTGLAKNIQYF
.	.	TRBV20-1	TRBJ2-7	TGCAGTGCTAGGCAGGGCTACGAGCAGTACTTC	CSARQGYEQYF
.	.	TRBV28	TRBJ1-5	TGTGCCAGCAGTTTCTGGCAGGCCGTTCAGGAGCCCCAGCATTTT	CASSFWQAVQEPQHF
few	.	TRBV28	TRBJ1-5	TGTGCCAGCAGTTTAGCAGGGTATAGGGCTTATAGCAATCAGCCCCAGCATTTT	CASSLAGYRAYSNQPQHF
.	TRBD1	TRBV5-1	TRBJ1-6	TGCGCCAGCAGCTTGGCCAAGGGACAGGGGAATTCACCCCTCCACTTT	CASSLAKGQGNSPLHF
.	TRBD1	TRBV29-1	TRBJ2-7	TGCAGCGTCGGGACAGTCTACGAGCAGTACTTC	CSVGTVYEQYF
few	TRBD2	TRBV10-3	TRBJ2-2	TGTGCCATCAGCACTAGCGGGGGGGCCGTAGCTTTCGGGGAGCTGTTTTTT	CAISTSGGAVAFGELFF